The 6 T cell receptor beta chains below come from one sample, sequenced in a study of CD8 T cells in Susac syndrome. An input of about 0.45 to 1 ug of RNA was subjected to reverse transcription using random hexamers. MiXCR, run by TCRdb on the immunoSEQ multiplex PCR reads, gives a single entry per CDR3 protein. The sample lists 95,000 to 150,000 distinct CDR3 sequences, roughly 94% seen once, with more than 0.095% in the top ten. The sample taken for sequencing was CD4+ T cells from PBMCs. Source of these receptors: a human donor in good health.

Only a few counts were recorded for this clonotype. The V gene is TRBV12-3 or TRBV12-4, the J gene TRBJ2-5; D is possibly TRBD2 (6 bases). This CDR3 is built from 14 residues. Between the trimmed V and J ends, which lost 3 bases and 4 bases, there was a span of 12 bases. CDR3 region: CASSFGGGGETQYF. The CDR3 DNA reads TGTGCCAGCAGTTTTGGGGGAGGAGGAGAGACCCAGTACTTC.

The V gene is TRBV12-3 or TRBV12-4, the J gene TRBJ1-1, with D uncertain. The CDR3 is 13 residues long. The V gene lost 0 bases and the J gene lost 6 bases, with 8 bases spanning the gap. Here the CDR3 DNA reads TGTGCCAGCAGTTTAGCGGGGAGATCTGAAGCTTTCTTT. Its protein is CASSLAGRSEAFF.

The chain carries TRBV3-1 and TRBJ2-7; D gene ambiguous. There are 12 residues in the CDR3. Germline V gene data show CDR1 as LGHDT and CDR2 as YNNKEL (reference sequence). V was cut by 1 base and J by 7 bases, with 8 bases left in between. The CDR3 here is CASSQVATEQYF. In DNA, the CDR3 is TGTGCCAGCAGCCAAGTCGCTACGGAGCAGTACTTC.

CDR3 in DNA: TGTGCCAGCAGTTTTCTTTCGACAGGGCCCACGCAGCCCCAGCATTTT. Translated, it gives CASSFLSTGPTQPQHF. V gene TRBV6-2 or TRBV6-3 combines with J gene TRBJ1-5; 7 bases map to TRBD1. CDR1 MNHEY and CDR2 SVGEGT come from the germline V gene. The length of the CDR3 is 16 residues. Trimming removed 4 bases from V and 7 bases from J; junction bases left unmatched: 13.

The rearrangement uses TRBV4-1 and TRBJ2-7; 8 bases align to TRBD1. Germline V gene data show CDR1 as MGHRA and CDR2 as YSYEKL. The junction had 11 bases not matched to a gene; V was cut back by 1 base and J by 0 bases. CDR3 length equals 18 residues. Here the CDR3 DNA reads TGCGCCAGCAGCCAAGGAGGCAGGGGGCAGGATACCTCCTACGAGCAGTACTTC. As protein: CASSQGGRGQDTSYEQYF.

V usage is TRBV5-1 and J usage is TRBJ1-1; D remains ambiguous. The CDR3 runs 15 residues. The ends were cut back, 1 base at V and 5 bases at J, with 15 bases in the middle. CDR1 and CDR2 from the germline V gene are SGHRS and YFSETQ. CDR3 in DNA: TGCGCCAGCAGCTTGAGGACGGGCCGGGGAACTGAAGCTTTCTTT. The encoded protein is CASSLRTGRGTEAFF.